The clone carrying this TCR beta chain showed up many times. Sequencing was performed with immunoSEQ multiplex PCR; in TCRdb, only in-frame clones are kept and a portion is missing. Among about 170,000 clones listed, 88% were seen once. This specimen belongs to a study of blood T cell repertoires in COVID-19. V dropped 8 bases and J dropped 7 bases, with 14 bases sitting between them. The CDR3 has 12 amino acids. CDR1 MNHEY and CDR2 SVGAGI come from the germline V gene. The TCR originated in a man aged 55 to 70 with acute or convalescent COVID-19. This sequence joins TRBV6-5 and TRBJ1-2; D is unclear. Sequenced sample: peripheral blood. DNA of the CDR3: TGTGCCAGCGTTGGGCCAGCGGCTGGCTACACCTTC. Its translation is CASVGPAAGYTF.